This TCR beta chain was captured in a study of T cell responses to AZD1222 COVID-19 vaccine. CDR1 and CDR2 (germline): ENHRY, SYGVKD. V shed 11 bases and J shed 5 bases, with 13 bases lying between them. The CDR3 runs to 12 residues. This clone was observed a single time. Its antigen is unidentified. This table comes from immunoSEQ multiplex PCR, and its TCRdb copy is limited to in-frame clones, with some not included. This table holds about 150,000 clones, approximately 90% found once. Study outcomes and limitations: A mostly white British donor set with more females was recruited, and clonal diversity was possibly underestimated.

The chain couples TRBV10-3 to TRBJ1-5, with D maybe TRBD1 (5 bases). This TCR derives from an adult in good health. Sequencing used peripheral blood, obtained on day 0 of AZD1222 vaccination. The CDR3 sequence is CASRGDDQPQHF. CDR3 in DNA: TGTGCCTCGAGGGGAGACGATCAGCCCCAGCATTTT.